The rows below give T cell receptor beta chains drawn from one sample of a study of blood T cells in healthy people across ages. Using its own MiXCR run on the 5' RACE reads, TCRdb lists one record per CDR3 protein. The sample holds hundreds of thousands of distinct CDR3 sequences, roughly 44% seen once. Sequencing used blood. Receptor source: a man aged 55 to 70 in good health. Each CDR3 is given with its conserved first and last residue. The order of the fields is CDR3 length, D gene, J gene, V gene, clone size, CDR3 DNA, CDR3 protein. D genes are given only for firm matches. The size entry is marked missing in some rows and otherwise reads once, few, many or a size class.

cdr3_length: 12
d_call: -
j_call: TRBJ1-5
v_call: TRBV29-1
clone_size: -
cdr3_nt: TGCAGCGTTGCGGGTGCGGATCAGCCCCAGCATTTT
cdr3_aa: CSVAGADQPQHF

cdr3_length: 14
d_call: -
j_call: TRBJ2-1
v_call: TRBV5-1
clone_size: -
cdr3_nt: TGCGCCAGCAGCTTGGATGCTGGTTACAATGAGCAGTTCTTC
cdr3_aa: CASSLDAGYNEQFF

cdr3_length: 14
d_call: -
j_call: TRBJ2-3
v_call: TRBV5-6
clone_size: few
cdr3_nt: TGTGCCAGCCTGGTAGCGATTAGCACAGATACGCAGTATTTT
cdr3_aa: CASLVAISTDTQYF

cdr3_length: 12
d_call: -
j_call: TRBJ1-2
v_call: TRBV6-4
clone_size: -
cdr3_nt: TGTGCCAGCAGTGACTCGGGAGGGCCCTACACCTTC
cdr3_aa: CASSDSGGPYTF

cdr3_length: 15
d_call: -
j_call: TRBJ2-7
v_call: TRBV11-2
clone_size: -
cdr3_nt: TGTGCCAGCAGCTTAGGGCCCTCGGGCTACAATGAGCAGTACTTC
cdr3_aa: CASSLGPSGYNEQYF

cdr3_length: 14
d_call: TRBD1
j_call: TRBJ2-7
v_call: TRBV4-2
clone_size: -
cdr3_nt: TGTGCCAGCAGAGTGACAGGGGAGAACTCCGAGCAGTACTTC
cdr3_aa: CASRVTGENSEQYF

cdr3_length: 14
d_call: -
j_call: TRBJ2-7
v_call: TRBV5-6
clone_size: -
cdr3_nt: TGTGCCAGCAGCTTGCCTGGGGGCTTTAGGGAGCAGTACTTC
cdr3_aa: CASSLPGGFREQYF

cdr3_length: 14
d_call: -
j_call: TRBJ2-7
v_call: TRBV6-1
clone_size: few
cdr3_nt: TGTGCCAGCAGTCCAGGGACACAATCCTACGAGCAGTACTTC
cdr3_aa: CASSPGTQSYEQYF

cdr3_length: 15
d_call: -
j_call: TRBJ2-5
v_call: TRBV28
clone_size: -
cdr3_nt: TGTGCCAGCAGCCTAATACGGCAGGTTCCCTACAAGCAGTACTTC
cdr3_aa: CASSLIRQVPYKQYF

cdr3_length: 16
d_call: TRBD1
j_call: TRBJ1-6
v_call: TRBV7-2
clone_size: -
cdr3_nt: TGTGCCAGCAGCCGGGGACAGGGGGCAATTTGGTCACCCCTCCACTTT
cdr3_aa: CASSRGQGAIWSPLHF

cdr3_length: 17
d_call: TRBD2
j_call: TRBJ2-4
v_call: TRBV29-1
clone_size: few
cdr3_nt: TGCAGCGTTGAGGGTGGACTAGCGGAGCAAGCCAAAAACATTCAGTACTTC
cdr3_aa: CSVEGGLAEQAKNIQYF

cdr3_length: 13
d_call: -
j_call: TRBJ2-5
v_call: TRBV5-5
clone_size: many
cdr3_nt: TGTGCCAGCAGCTTGGCCGCTAGTTTCTCCCAGTACTTC
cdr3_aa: CASSLAASFSQYF

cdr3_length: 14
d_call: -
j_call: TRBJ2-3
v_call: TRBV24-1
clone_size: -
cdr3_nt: TGTGCCACCAGTGATGTCATCGGGCCGGATACGCAGTATTTT
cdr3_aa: CATSDVIGPDTQYF

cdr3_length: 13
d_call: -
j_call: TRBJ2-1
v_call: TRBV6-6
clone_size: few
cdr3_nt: TGTGCCAGCAGTCCACGGACTACCAATGAGCAGTTCTTC
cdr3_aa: CASSPRTTNEQFF

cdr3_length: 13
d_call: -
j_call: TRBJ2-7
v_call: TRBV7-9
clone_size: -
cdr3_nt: TGTGCCAGCAGCGTAGCGCCAGACTACGAGCAGTACTTC
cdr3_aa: CASSVAPDYEQYF

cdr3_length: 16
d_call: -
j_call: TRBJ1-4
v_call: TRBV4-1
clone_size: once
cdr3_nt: TGCTCCAGCAGTCCCGGGACGGTAGCAACTAATGAAAAACTGTTTTTT
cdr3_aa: CSSSPGTVATNEKLFF

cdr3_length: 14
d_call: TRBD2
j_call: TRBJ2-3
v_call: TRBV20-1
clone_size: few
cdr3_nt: TGCAGTGCTAGTGGGCGGGGGGGCATTGATACGCAGTATTTT
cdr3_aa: CSASGRGGIDTQYF

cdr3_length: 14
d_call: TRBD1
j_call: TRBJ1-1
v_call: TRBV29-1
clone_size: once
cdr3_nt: TGCAGCGCATCTGCGACAGGGGGGTATACTGAAGCTTTCTTT
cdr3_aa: CSASATGGYTEAFF

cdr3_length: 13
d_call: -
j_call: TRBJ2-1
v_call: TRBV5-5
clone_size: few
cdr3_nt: TGTGCCAGCAGTGGGGACTCCTACAATGAGCAGTTCTTC
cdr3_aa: CASSGDSYNEQFF

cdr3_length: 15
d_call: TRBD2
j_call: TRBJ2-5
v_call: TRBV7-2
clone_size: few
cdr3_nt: TGTGCCAGCTCCTTGGGGGGGACGGAGCAAGAGACCCAGTACTTC
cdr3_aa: CASSLGGTEQETQYF

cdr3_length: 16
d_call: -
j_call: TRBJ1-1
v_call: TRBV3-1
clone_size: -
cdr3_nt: TGTGCCAGCAGCCGGTTGGGACCCCCCGGGGGCACTGAAGCTTTCTTT
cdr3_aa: CASSRLGPPGGTEAFF

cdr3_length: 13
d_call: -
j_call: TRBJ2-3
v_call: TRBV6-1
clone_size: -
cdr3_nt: TGTGCCAGTGGTCCTTTGGGTGTGGATACGCAGTATTTT
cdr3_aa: CASGPLGVDTQYF

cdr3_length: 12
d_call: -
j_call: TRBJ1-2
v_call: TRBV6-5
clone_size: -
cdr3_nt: TGTGCCAGCAGTCATAATGGCTATGGCTACACCTTT
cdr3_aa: CASSHNGYGYTF

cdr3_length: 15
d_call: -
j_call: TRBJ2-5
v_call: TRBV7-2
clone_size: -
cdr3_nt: TGTGCCAGCAGCAGAGAGGTAGCCGGCTCAGGGACCCAGTACTTC
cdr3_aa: CASSREVAGSGTQYF

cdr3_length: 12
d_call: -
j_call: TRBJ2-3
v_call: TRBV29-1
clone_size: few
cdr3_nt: TGCAGCCTCAACCCGACAGGGAGGACGCAGTATTTT
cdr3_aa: CSLNPTGRTQYF

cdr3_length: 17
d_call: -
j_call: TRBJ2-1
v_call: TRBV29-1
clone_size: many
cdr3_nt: TGCAGCGTTGAATTGGGCAGGAGCGCCAGCTCCTACAATGAGCAGTTCTTC
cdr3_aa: CSVELGRSASSYNEQFF

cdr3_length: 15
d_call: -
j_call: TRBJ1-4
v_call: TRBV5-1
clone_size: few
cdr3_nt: TGCGCCAGCAGCTTGAGTGGGGAGGCCACAGGAAAACTGTTTTTT
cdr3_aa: CASSLSGEATGKLFF

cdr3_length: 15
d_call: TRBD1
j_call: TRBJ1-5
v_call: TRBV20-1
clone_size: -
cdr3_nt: TGCAGTGCTAGGACGACAGGGCTGGGCAATCAGCCCCAGCATTTT
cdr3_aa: CSARTTGLGNQPQHF

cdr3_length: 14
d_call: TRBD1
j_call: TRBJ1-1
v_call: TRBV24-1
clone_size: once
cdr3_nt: TGTGCCACCAGTGATGGACAGGAGAACACTGAAGCTTTCTTT
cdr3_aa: CATSDGQENTEAFF

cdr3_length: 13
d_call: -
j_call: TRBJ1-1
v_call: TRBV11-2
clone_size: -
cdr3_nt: TGTGCCAGCAGCCAAATCCTCGGGACTGAAGCTTTCTTT
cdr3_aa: CASSQILGTEAFF

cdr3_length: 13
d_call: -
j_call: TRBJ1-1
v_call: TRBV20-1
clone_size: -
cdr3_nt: TGCAGTGCTTACCGTCCCGGAGGGACTGAAGCTTTCTTT
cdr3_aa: CSAYRPGGTEAFF

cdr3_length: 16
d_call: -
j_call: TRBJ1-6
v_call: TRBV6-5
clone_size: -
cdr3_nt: TGTGTCAGCAGTTACTCGACCGGGTCCTATAATTCACCCCTCCACTTT
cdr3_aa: CVSSYSTGSYNSPLHF

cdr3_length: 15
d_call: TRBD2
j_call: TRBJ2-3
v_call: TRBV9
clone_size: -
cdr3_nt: TGTGCCAGCAGTGAACTAGCGGGGGTGGCAGATACGCAGTATTTT
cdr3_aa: CASSELAGVADTQYF

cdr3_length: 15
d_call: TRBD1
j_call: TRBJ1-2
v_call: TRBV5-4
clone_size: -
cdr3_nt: TGTGCCAGCAGCCCTAAAACGGGACAGGGACGGGGCTACACCTTC
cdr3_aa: CASSPKTGQGRGYTF

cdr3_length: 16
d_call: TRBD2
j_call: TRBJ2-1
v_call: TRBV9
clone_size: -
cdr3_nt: TGTGCCAGCAGCGTAGATGGCAGCCTAGCGGGGGATGAGCAGTTCTTC
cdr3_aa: CASSVDGSLAGDEQFF

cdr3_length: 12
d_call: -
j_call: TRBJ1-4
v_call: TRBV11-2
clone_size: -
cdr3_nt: TGTGCCAGCAGCTTAGTTCGAGAAAAACTGTTTTTT
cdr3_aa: CASSLVREKLFF

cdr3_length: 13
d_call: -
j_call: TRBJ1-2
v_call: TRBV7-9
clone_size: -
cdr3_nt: TGTGCCAGCAGCCCAGACACTAGAGGTGGCTACACCTTC
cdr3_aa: CASSPDTRGGYTF

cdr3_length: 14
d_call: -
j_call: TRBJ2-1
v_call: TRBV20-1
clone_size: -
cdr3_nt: TGCAGTGCTGTGGACCCCCGGGTCGGCAATGAGCAGTTCTTC
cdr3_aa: CSAVDPRVGNEQFF

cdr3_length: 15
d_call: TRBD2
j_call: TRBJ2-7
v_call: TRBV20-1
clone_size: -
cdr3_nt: TGCAGTGCTAGAGATGGACTAGCGGGGTTGTACGAGCAGTACTTC
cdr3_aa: CSARDGLAGLYEQYF

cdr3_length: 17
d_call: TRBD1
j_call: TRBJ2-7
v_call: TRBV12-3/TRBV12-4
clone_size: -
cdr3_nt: TGTGCCAGCAGTCCATCTGGATGGACAGGGGGCACCTACGAGCAGTACTTC
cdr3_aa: CASSPSGWTGGTYEQYF

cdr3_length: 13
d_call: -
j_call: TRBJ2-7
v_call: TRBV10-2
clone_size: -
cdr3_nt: TGCGCCAGCACAGACCAGAGCTCCTACGAGCAGTACTTC
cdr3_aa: CASTDQSSYEQYF

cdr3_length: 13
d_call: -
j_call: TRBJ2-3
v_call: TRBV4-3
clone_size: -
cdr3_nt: TGCGCCAGCAGCCGCACCCACATTGATACGCAGTATTTT
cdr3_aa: CASSRTHIDTQYF

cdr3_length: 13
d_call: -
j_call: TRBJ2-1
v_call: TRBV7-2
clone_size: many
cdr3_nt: TGTGCCAGCAGCTTAGGGGGAGGCAATGAGCAGTTCTTC
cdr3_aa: CASSLGGGNEQFF

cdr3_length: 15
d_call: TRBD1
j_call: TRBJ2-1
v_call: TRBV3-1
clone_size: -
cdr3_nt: TGTGCCAGCATGAGAGGGACAGCGTCCTACGATGAGCAGTTCTTC
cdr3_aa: CASMRGTASYDEQFF

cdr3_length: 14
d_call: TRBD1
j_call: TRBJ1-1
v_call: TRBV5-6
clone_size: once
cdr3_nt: TGTGCCAGCACCTGGGGGACAGAAAACACTGAAGCTTTCTTT
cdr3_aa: CASTWGTENTEAFF

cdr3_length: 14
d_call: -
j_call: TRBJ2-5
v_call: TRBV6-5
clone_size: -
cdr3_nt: TGTGCCAGCTGGGGCCGGGATTTTCAAGAGACCCAGTACTTC
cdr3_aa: CASWGRDFQETQYF

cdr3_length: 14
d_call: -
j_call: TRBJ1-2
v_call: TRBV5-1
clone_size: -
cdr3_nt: TGCGCCAGCAGCTTGGAAGGGGCCCTGGGGGGCTACACCTTC
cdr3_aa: CASSLEGALGGYTF

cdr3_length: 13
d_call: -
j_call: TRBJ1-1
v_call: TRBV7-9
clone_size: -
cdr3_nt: TGTGCCAGCAGTCGCGGGGGGCGCACTGAAGCTTTCTTT
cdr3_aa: CASSRGGRTEAFF

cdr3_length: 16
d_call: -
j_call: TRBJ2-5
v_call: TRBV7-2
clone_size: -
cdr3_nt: TGTGCCAGCAGCTCCCGTGATGACGGAGGGCAAGAGACCCAGTACTTC
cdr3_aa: CASSSRDDGGQETQYF

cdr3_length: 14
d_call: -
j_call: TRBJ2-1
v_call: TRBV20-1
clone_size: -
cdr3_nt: TGCAGTGCTCTTATGGGTCCAACCTACAATGAGCAGTTCTTC
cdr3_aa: CSALMGPTYNEQFF

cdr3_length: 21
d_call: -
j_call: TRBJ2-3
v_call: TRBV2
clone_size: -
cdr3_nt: TGTGCCAGCAGTCCCGACCGCCGGGGACGACAATTTACCGCTAGCACAGATACGCAGTATTTT
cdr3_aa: CASSPDRRGRQFTASTDTQYF

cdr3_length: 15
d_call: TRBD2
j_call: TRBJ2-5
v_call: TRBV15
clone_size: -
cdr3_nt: TGTGCCACCAGCAAAATGGCTAGCGGGGGCAATGAGCAGTACTTC
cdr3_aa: CATSKMASGGNEQYF

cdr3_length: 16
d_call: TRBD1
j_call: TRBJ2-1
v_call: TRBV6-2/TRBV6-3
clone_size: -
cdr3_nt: TGTGCCAGCAGTTCAGCCGGACAGGGGCGGTACAATGAGCAGTTCTTC
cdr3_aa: CASSSAGQGRYNEQFF

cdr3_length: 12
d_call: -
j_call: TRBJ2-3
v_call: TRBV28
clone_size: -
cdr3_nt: TGTGCCAGCGGATCGGAGGCAGATACGCAGTATTTT
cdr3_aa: CASGSEADTQYF

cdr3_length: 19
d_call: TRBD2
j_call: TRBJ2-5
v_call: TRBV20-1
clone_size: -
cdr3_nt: TGCAGTGCTAACCCAGATGAGAGCCGGGGGGGCTGGGGTGAGGAGACCCAGTACTTC
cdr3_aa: CSANPDESRGGWGEETQYF

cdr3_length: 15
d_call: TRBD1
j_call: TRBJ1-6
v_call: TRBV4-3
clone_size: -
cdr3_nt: TGCGCCAGCAGCCAAGGAACAGGGGACAGTTCACCCCTCCACTTT
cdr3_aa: CASSQGTGDSSPLHF

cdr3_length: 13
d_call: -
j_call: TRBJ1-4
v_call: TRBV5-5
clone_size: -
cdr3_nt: TGTGCCAGCAGCTGCGGGGGTTTGCGGAAACTGTTTTTT
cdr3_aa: CASSCGGLRKLFF

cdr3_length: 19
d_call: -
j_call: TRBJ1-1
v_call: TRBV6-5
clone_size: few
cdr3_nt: TGTGCCAGCAGCTTAACTGGAACCCAGGGGATTGGCATGAACACTGAAGCTTTCTTT
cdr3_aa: CASSLTGTQGIGMNTEAFF

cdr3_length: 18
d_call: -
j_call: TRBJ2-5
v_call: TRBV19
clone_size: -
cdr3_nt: TGTGCCAGTAGTATGGTATTCGTCGGGGGCGCAGTGAGAGAGACCCAGTACTTC
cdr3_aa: CASSMVFVGGAVRETQYF

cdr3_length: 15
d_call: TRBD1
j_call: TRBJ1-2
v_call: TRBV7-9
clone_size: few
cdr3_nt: TGTGCCAGCAGCTTAGGCCAGGGGGACCTCTATGGCTACACCTTC
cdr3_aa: CASSLGQGDLYGYTF